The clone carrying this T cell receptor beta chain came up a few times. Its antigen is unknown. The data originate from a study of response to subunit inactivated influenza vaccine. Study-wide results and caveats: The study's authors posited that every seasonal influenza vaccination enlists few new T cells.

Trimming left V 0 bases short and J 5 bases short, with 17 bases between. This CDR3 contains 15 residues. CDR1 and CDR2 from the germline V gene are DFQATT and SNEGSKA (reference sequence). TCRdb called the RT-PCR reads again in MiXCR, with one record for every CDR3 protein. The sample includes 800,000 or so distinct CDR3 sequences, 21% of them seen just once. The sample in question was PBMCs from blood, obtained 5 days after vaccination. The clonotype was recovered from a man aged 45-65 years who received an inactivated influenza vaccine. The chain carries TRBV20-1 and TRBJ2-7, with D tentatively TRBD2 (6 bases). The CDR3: CSARDSSISGDEQYF. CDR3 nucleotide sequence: TGCAGTGCTAGAGACTCATCCATTTCGGGAGACGAGCAGTACTTC.